This T cell receptor (beta chain) was captured by sequencing in a study of shared clonotypes between healthy human individuals. Assay: immunoSEQ multiplex PCR; the TCRdb copy retains only in-frame clones and omits some. The table shows about 2 million clones, with roughly 94% occurring only once. Sequenced: naive CD4+ T cells sorted from blood. Subset described: CD45RA+ positively selected. The origin of this receptor is a young man in good health.

The CDR3 sequence is CASNGGGPNSPLHF. The CDR3 DNA reads as TGTGCCAGCAACGGAGGGGGCCCTAATTCACCCCTCCACTTT. V gene TRBV2 combines with J gene TRBJ1-6; 7 bases agree with TRBD1. The CDR3 extends over 14 amino acids. CDR1 SNHLY and CDR2 FYNNEI come from the germline V gene. Trimming at V came to 7 bases and at J to 6 bases, leaving 6 bases not matched to a gene.